These T cell receptor beta chains were read from a single sample in a study of blood T cell repertoires in COVID-19. Here immunoSEQ multiplex PCR was the method, and the copy in TCRdb shows in-frame clones only, minus some. The table records fewer than 70,000 clones, 90% to 95% of them present only once. Sequencing used peripheral blood. These receptor sequences come from a man aged 45-65 years with active COVID-19. Each CDR3 is given with its conserved first and last residue. A D gene is named only where the DNA matches it firmly. Size values are once, few and many counts, or a class for expanded clones, and some rows have none.

CDR3 protein,CDR3 DNA,clone size,D gene,J gene,V gene
CASSSGQGPLHGYTF,TGTGCCAGCAGCTCTGGACAGGGACCGTTACATGGCTACACCTTC,.,TRBD1,TRBJ1-2,TRBV5-4
CASRAGGVYEQYF,TGTGCCAGCAGGGCAGGGGGCGTCTACGAGCAGTACTTC,.,TRBD1,TRBJ2-7,TRBV6-5
CASSPRGRAAYGYTF,TGTGCCAGCAGTCCGCGGGGTCGGGCGGCCTATGGCTACACCTTC,.,.,TRBJ1-2,TRBV28
CASSLRLAGRTDTQYF,TGCGCCAGCAGCCTTCGACTAGCGGGTCGCACAGATACGCAGTATTTT,.,TRBD2,TRBJ2-3,TRBV4-1
CASSQNRGYTF,TGTGCCAGCAGCCAGAACCGGGGCTACACCTTC,.,.,TRBJ1-2,TRBV3-1/TRBV3-2
CASSITGTGSDEQYF,TGTGCCAGTAGTATTACCGGGACAGGATCCGACGAGCAGTACTTC,.,TRBD1,TRBJ2-7,TRBV19
CASSGRGTGANVLTF,TGTGCCAGCAGTGGGAGGGGCACTGGTGCCAACGTCCTGACTTTC,.,TRBD2,TRBJ2-6,TRBV28
CASSVAGADTGELFF,TGTGCCAGCAGCGTAGCTGGGGCGGACACCGGGGAGCTGTTTTTT,.,.,TRBJ2-2,TRBV9
CAITPGQGQETQYF,TGTGCCATCACCCCGGGACAGGGCCAAGAGACCCAGTACTTC,.,TRBD1,TRBJ2-5,TRBV10-3
CASSPREKNTIYF,TGTGCCAGCAGCCCACGGGAAAAAAACACCATATATTTT,.,.,TRBJ1-3,TRBV11-3
CASSTGTRNTGELFF,TGTGCCAGCAGCACCGGGACACGGAACACCGGGGAGCTGTTTTTT,.,.,TRBJ2-2,TRBV5-4
CASSFGFNEKLFF,TGTGCCAGCAGTTTCGGGTTTAATGAAAAACTGTTTTTT,.,.,TRBJ1-4,TRBV28
CASSLSAGTNEKLFF,TGTGCCAGCAGCTTGTCTGCGGGGACTAATGAAAAACTGTTTTTT,.,.,TRBJ1-4,TRBV7-2
CASSGQGGYEQYF,TGTGCCAGTAGTGGACAGGGCGGGTACGAGCAGTACTTC,.,TRBD1,TRBJ2-7,TRBV19
CASSPPFPGLAGALRSTDTQYF,TGTGCCAGCTCACCACCTTTTCCCGGACTAGCGGGGGCACTTAGGAGCACAGATACGCAGTATTTT,.,TRBD2,TRBJ2-3,TRBV18
CASSPPRGNIQYF,TGTGCCAGCAGTCCTCCCAGGGGAAACATTCAGTACTTC,.,.,TRBJ2-4,TRBV28
CASSPGTGVSQPQHF,TGTGCCAGCTCACCAGGGACAGGGGTATCTCAGCCCCAGCATTTT,.,TRBD1,TRBJ1-5,TRBV18
CASSLYRAEGAFF,TGTGCCAGCAGCTTGTACAGGGCTGAGGGGGCTTTCTTT,.,.,TRBJ1-1,TRBV5-8
CASTPGLSSGANVLTF,TGTGCCAGCACCCCAGGACTCAGCTCTGGGGCCAACGTCCTGACTTTC,.,.,TRBJ2-6,TRBV7-2
CASSPGHFNEQFF,TGTGCCAGCAGCCCAGGCCACTTTAATGAGCAGTTCTTC,.,.,TRBJ2-1,TRBV11-2
CASSRLARELFF,TGTGCCAGCAGTCGACTAGCCCGGGAGCTGTTTTTT,few,TRBD2,TRBJ2-2,TRBV28
CASRAPGVTEAFF,TGTGCCAGCAGGGCCCCCGGAGTCACTGAAGCTTTCTTT,.,.,TRBJ1-1,TRBV6-5
CASSQESVANTEAFF,TGTGCCAGCAGCCAAGAGTCGGTTGCGAACACTGAAGCTTTCTTT,.,.,TRBJ1-1,TRBV4-2
CARNSRRTDTQYF,TGTGCCAGAAACAGCAGGAGGACAGATACGCAGTATTTT,few,.,TRBJ2-3,TRBV7-5
CASSLGTSVAERPQHF,TGTGCCAGCAGCTTAGGTACCTCCGTAGCCGAGAGGCCCCAGCATTTT,.,.,TRBJ1-5,TRBV7-2
CATAVAGGSYNEQFF,TGTGCCACCGCTGTAGCGGGGGGGTCCTACAATGAGCAGTTCTTC,.,TRBD2,TRBJ2-1,TRBV24-1
CASSGQGGQETQYF,TGTGCCAGCAGCGGCCAGGGGGGCCAAGAGACCCAGTACTTC,once,.,TRBJ2-5,TRBV11-2
CASTEGDEQFF,TGTGCTAGCACTGAAGGGGATGAGCAGTTCTTC,once,.,TRBJ2-1,TRBV12-5
CASSLTPGDWQFF,TGTGCCAGCAGCCTCACTCCCGGGGATTGGCAGTTCTTC,.,.,TRBJ2-1,TRBV3-1/TRBV3-2
CASSTTGFITYEQYF,TGTGCCAGCAGCACTACAGGGTTCATCACCTACGAGCAGTACTTC,.,.,TRBJ2-7,TRBV13
CASRPGQARQETQYF,TGTGCCAGCAGACCGGGACAGGCACGGCAAGAGACCCAGTACTTC,.,TRBD1,TRBJ2-5,TRBV14
CASSLGIAYEQYF,TGTGCCAGCAGCCTCGGTATCGCCTACGAGCAGTACTTC,.,.,TRBJ2-7,TRBV11-3